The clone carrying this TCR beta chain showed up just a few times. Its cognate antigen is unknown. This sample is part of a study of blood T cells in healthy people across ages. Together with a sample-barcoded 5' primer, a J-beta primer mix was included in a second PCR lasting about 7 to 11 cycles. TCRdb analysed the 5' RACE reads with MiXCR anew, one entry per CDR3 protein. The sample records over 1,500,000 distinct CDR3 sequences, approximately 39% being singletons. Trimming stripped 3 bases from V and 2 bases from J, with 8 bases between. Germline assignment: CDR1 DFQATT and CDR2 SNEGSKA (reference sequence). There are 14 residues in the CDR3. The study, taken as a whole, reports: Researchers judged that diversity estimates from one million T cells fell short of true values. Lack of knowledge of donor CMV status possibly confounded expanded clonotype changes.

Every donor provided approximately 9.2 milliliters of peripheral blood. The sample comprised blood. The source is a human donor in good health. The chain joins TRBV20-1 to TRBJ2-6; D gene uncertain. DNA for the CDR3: TGCAGTGCTAGTCACCAAACTGGGGCCAACGTCCTGACTTTC. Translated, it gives CSASHQTGANVLTF.